Listed here are 3 T cell receptor beta chains from one sample, sequenced in a study of technical replicates of blood from several donors (dated by TCRdb to about 2017). Library preparation used the immunoSEQ multiplex PCR assay. The source is immuneACCESS, and TCRdb retained only in-frame sequences with V and J called. Part of the clones is not carried over; for the studies checked, unresolved V genes explain less than half of this, and the remainder is unexplained. This sample gives almost 90,000 clones in total; approximately 96% of them show up just once. About 0.25% of the sample goes to the ten largest clones. Input material: T cells isolated from PBMCs. The receptors originated from a human donor in good health.

The genes are TRBV19 and TRBJ1-2, with D tentatively TRBD1 (5 bases). V lost 4 bases, J lost 7 bases, and 13 bases lay in between. Germline V gene data show CDR1 as LNHDA and CDR2 as SQIVND (reference sequence). CDR3 length: 13 amino acids. CDR3 DNA: TGTGCCAGTAGTACCCCTCGGACACCTGGCTACACCTTC. Translated: CASSTPRTPGYTF.

This rearrangement joins TRBV28 to TRBJ1-2; D not certain. The CDR3 runs to 13 residues. V gave up 5 bases and J gave up 3 bases, with 10 bases separating them. Germline CDR1 MDHEN, CDR2 SYDVKM. CDR3 region: CASSLSRYYGYTF. The CDR3 coding sequence is TGTGCCAGCAGTCTAAGCCGCTACTATGGCTACACCTTC.

Written as DNA, the CDR3 is TGCGCCAGCAGCCAAGGCCGGGCTAGCGGGACTAACACAGATACGCAGTATTTT. Residues: CASSQGRASGTNTDTQYF. The V call is TRBV4-1, the J call TRBJ2-3, with 9 bases fitting TRBD2. CDR3 length: 18 residues. Trimming removed 1 base from V and 2 bases from J; junction bases left unmatched: 10. The V gene's germline CDR1 is MGHRA and CDR2 YSYEKL.